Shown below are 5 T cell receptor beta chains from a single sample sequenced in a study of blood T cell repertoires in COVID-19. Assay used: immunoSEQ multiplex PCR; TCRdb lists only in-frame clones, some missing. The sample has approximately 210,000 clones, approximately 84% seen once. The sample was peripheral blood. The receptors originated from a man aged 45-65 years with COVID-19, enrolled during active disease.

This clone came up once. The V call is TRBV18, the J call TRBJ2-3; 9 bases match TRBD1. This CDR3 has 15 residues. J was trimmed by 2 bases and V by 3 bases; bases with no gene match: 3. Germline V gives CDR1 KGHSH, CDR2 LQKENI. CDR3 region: CASSPGQGNTDTQYF. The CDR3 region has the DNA TGTGCCAGCTCACCGGGACAGGGAAACACAGATACGCAGTATTTT.

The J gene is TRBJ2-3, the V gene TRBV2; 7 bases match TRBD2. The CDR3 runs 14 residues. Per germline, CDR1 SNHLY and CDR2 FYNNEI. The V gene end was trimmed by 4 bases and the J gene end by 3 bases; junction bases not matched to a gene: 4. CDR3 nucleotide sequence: TGTGCCAGCAGTGGCGGGGGATGGACAGATACGCAGTATTTT. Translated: CASSGGGWTDTQYF.

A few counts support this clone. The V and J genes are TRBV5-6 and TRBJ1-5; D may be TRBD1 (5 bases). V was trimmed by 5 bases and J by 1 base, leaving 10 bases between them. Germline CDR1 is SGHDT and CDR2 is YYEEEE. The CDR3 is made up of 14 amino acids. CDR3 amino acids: CASSTQGSNQPQHF. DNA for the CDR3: TGTGCCAGCAGTACTCAGGGAAGCAATCAGCCCCAGCATTTT.

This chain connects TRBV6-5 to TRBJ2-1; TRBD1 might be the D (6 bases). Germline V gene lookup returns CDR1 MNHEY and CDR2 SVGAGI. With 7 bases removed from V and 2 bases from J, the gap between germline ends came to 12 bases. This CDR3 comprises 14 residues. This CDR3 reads CASKPTGPYNEQFF. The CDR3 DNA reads TGTGCCAGCAAACCCACAGGGCCCTACAATGAGCAGTTCTTC.

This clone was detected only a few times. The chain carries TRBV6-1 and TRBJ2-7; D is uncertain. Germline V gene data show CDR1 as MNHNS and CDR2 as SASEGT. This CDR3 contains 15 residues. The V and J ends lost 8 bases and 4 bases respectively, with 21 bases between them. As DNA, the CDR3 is TGTGCCAGCTCACCTGAGAGGTTTGGTGGGTACGAGCAGTACTTC. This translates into CASSPERFGGYEQYF.